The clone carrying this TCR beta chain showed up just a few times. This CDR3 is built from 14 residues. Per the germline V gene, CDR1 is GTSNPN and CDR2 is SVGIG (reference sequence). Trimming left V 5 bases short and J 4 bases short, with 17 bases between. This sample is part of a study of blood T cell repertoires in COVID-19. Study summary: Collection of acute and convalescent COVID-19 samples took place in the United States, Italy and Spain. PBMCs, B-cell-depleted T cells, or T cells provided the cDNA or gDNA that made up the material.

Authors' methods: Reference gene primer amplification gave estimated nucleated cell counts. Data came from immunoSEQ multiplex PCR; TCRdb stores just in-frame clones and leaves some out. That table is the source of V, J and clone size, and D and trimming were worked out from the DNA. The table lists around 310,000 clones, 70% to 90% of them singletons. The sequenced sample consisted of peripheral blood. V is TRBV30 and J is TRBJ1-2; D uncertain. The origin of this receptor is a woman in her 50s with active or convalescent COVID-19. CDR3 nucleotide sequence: TGTGCCTGGTTCGACCTCTCCCGAGGCTATGGCTACACCTTC. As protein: CAWFDLSRGYGYTF. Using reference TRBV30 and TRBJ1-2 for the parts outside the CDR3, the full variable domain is SQTIHQWPATLVQPVGSPLSLECTVEGTSNPNLYWYRQAAGRGLQLLFYSVGIGQISSEVPQNLSASRPQDRQFILSSKKLLLSDSGFYLCAWFDLSRGYGYTFGSGTRLTVV.